This is a list of T cell receptor beta chains from one sample in a study of CD8 T cells in ankylosing spondylitis. TCRdb analysed the 5' RACE reads with MiXCR anew, one entry per CDR3 protein. The data contain 650,000 to 800,000 distinct CDR3 sequences, around 20% of them singletons. The sequencing input was blood, either unsorted or a sorted T cell fraction (not recorded which). The receptors originated from a male donor with ankylosing spondylitis. The CDR3 runs from the conserved cysteine through the conserved F or W. The D gene is left open where the match is weak. Rows give clone size only sometimes, using once, few, many, or a class for an expanded clone.

>TRBV6-1|TRBJ2-7|-|few
CASNPRAGSSYEQYF
TGTGCCAGCAATCCCCGGGCGGGGAGCTCCTACGAGCAGTACTTC
>TRBV12-3/TRBV12-4|TRBJ2-5|TRBD2|-
CASSLRGSGTQETQYF
TGTGCCAGCAGTTTACGGGGTAGCGGGACACAAGAGACCCAGTACTTC
>TRBV7-8|TRBJ1-1|-|-
CASSLSIGSEAFF
TGTGCCAGCAGCTTAAGCATTGGGAGTGAAGCTTTCTTT
>TRBV6-1|TRBJ1-1|TRBD1|-
CASSENLVRPGTGNTEAFF
TGTGCCAGCAGTGAAAATTTGGTCAGGCCCGGGACAGGGAACACTGAAGCTTTCTTT
>TRBV11-2|TRBJ1-1|TRBD1|-
CASSLGLWVRGTGLPNTEAFF
TGTGCCAGCAGCTTAGGTCTCTGGGTCAGGGGGACAGGGCTTCCGAACACTGAAGCTTTCTTT
>TRBV18|TRBJ2-7|TRBD2|few
CASSPPGLAGGVGEQYF
TGTGCCAGCTCACCCCCGGGACTAGCGGGGGGGGTCGGCGAGCAGTACTTC
>TRBV7-9|TRBJ2-2|-|few
CASSLVKGAGELFF
TGTGCCAGCAGCTTAGTAAAAGGAGCCGGGGAGCTGTTTTTT
>TRBV11-1|TRBJ2-1|-|few
CASSRDGTHEQFF
TGTGCCAGCAGCCGGGACGGGACCCATGAGCAGTTCTTC
>TRBV10-3|TRBJ2-1|TRBD1|few
CAISETQGAGQQFF
TGTGCCATCAGTGAGACCCAGGGGGCTGGACAGCAGTTCTTC
>TRBV6-1|TRBJ1-3|-|few
CASRRPGPGNTIYF
TGTGCCAGCAGAAGACCGGGACCCGGAAACACCATATATTTT
>TRBV7-9|TRBJ2-3|-|-
CASSPRDSEERTDTQYF
TGTGCCAGCAGCCCACGGGATTCGGAGGAACGCACAGATACGCAGTATTTT
>TRBV7-8|TRBJ2-7|TRBD2|-
CASSLDGGRGGEQYF
TGTGCCAGCAGCTTAGACGGCGGGAGGGGCGGCGAGCAGTACTTC
>TRBV12-3/TRBV12-4|TRBJ1-2|TRBD1|few
CASSLGGQEDFYGYTF
TGTGCCAGCAGTTTAGGGGGACAGGAAGACTTCTATGGCTACACCTTC
>TRBV20-1|TRBJ2-7|TRBD2|-
CSASPTSGSREAYF
TGCAGTGCTAGCCCTACTAGCGGGAGCCGGGAGGCGTACTTC
>TRBV29-1|TRBJ2-7|TRBD2|-
CSVVGTSGGYEQYF
TGCAGCGTTGTGGGGACTAGCGGGGGGTACGAGCAGTACTTC
>TRBV20-1|TRBJ2-7|TRBD2|-
CSARGQDRTSGYEQYF
TGCAGTGCTAGAGGGCAAGACAGGACTAGCGGCTACGAGCAGTACTTC
>TRBV6-1|TRBJ1-1|-|few
CASRPTEYNTEAFF
TGTGCCAGCAGGCCGACAGAGTACAACACTGAAGCTTTCTTT
>TRBV9|TRBJ1-2|-|-
CASSPDRAPGDYGYTF
TGTGCCAGCAGCCCCGATCGGGCACCCGGTGATTATGGCTACACCTTC
>TRBV15|TRBJ2-1|TRBD1|few
CATSRDGPDRGNEQFF
TGTGCCACCAGCAGAGACGGTCCTGACAGGGGCAATGAGCAGTTCTTC
>TRBV7-9|TRBJ2-7|TRBD2|few
CASSLKQSRTRSYEQYF
TGTGCCAGCAGCTTAAAACAGTCAAGGACTAGAAGCTACGAGCAGTACTTC
>TRBV7-9|TRBJ2-2|-|-
CASSLAQGAGELFF
TGTGCCAGCAGCTTAGCCCAAGGGGCCGGGGAGCTGTTTTTT
>TRBV19|TRBJ2-7|TRBD2|few
CASSIVAGALLAEQYF
TGTGCCAGTAGTATAGTAGCGGGAGCCCTTCTCGCCGAGCAGTACTTC